A selection of T cell receptor beta chains follows, all from one sample in a study of blood T cell repertoires in COVID-19. Assay used: immunoSEQ multiplex PCR; TCRdb lists only in-frame clones, some missing. The profile shows approximately 330,000 clones, 70% to 90% of them singletons. The sequencing input was PBMCs or T cells enriched from blood (not recorded which). The source is a woman in her thirties or forties with acute COVID-19. CDR3s include the opening cysteine and the closing phenylalanine or tryptophan. A D gene is named only where the DNA matches it firmly. The listing skips clone size in some rows; elsewhere it reads once, few, many or a size class.

DNA: TGTGCCAGCAGTTACCCCCCTCTACCCCTCCACTTT; CDR3: CASSYPPLPLHF; size: NA; V: TRBV6-5; D: NA; J: TRBJ1-6
DNA: TGTGCCAGCAGCCTTTCGGGGGGGGCGAACACCGGGGAGCTGTTTTTT; CDR3: CASSLSGGANTGELFF; size: NA; V: TRBV3-1/TRBV3-2; D: TRBD2; J: TRBJ2-2
DNA: TGTGCCAGCAGCCCAACAGGGGTTTCGGGGACCGGGGAGCTGTTTTTT; CDR3: CASSPTGVSGTGELFF; size: once; V: TRBV9; D: TRBD1; J: TRBJ2-2
DNA: TGTGCCAGCAGCGCAAACGACAGGGTTGCAGATGAAAAACTGTTTTTT; CDR3: CASSANDRVADEKLFF; size: NA; V: TRBV9; D: TRBD1; J: TRBJ1-4
DNA: TGTGCCAGCAGTGAAGCAGGTGACACCGCCTACGAGCAGTACTTC; CDR3: CASSEAGDTAYEQYF; size: NA; V: TRBV6-1; D: NA; J: TRBJ2-7
DNA: TGTGCCAGCAGTTTAAGCAGTAGCCATAATTCACCCCTCCACTTT; CDR3: CASSLSSSHNSPLHF; size: NA; V: TRBV27; D: NA; J: TRBJ1-6
DNA: TGTGCCAGCAGCTACGGGGGGGCGGGTGAGCAGTTCTTC; CDR3: CASSYGGAGEQFF; size: NA; V: TRBV7-9; D: TRBD2; J: TRBJ2-1
DNA: TGTGCCAGTAGTATAGCGGGGGTGGCAGGAGAGCAGTACTTC; CDR3: CASSIAGVAGEQYF; size: once; V: TRBV19; D: NA; J: TRBJ2-7
DNA: TGTGCCAGCTCACCGGAGATGACTAGCGCGGTCGGTACGCAGTATTTT; CDR3: CASSPEMTSAVGTQYF; size: NA; V: TRBV18; D: TRBD2; J: TRBJ2-3
DNA: TGTGCCAGCAGGACCGTAGCGGGAGATGAGCAGTTCTTC; CDR3: CASRTVAGDEQFF; size: NA; V: TRBV27; D: TRBD2; J: TRBJ2-1
DNA: TGTGCCAGCAGCTTAGGTCAGGGAAGGGACACCGGGGAGCTGTTTTTT; CDR3: CASSLGQGRDTGELFF; size: NA; V: TRBV7-9; D: NA; J: TRBJ2-2
DNA: TGTGCCAGTAGTATATGGGAGGCAAAGAACACCGGGGAGCTGTTTTTT; CDR3: CASSIWEAKNTGELFF; size: few; V: TRBV19; D: NA; J: TRBJ2-2